A few counts support the clone carrying this TCR beta chain. The target antigen is unknown. The data stem from a study of type 1 regulatory T cells. The CDR3 sequence is 16 residues long. Germline CDR1 reads LNHDA; CDR2 reads SQIVND (reference sequence). With 6 bases clipped from V and 4 bases from J, the junction kept 7 bases outside the gene matches. Using its own MiXCR run on the reads, TCRdb lists one record per CDR3 protein. In the table there are about 42,000 distinct CDR3 sequences, over 9% of which are singletons. Sequencing used cultured non-Tr1 T cells, either the whole culture or a sorted T cell fraction (not recorded which). The chain is built from TRBV19 and TRBJ2-2; 11 bases map to TRBD2. This receptor was obtained from a human donor in good health. DNA for the CDR3: TGTGCCAGTAGCCGCATAGCGGGAGGGGGCACCGGGGAGCTGTTTTTT. This codes for CASSRIAGGGTGELFF.